This TCR beta chain was recovered during a study of blood T cells in healthy people across ages. Background on the study: Template switching retrieved approximately one barcoded beta molecule for each two T cells. Study-wide points: The diversity estimates, figures obtained from one million T cells, were considered underestimates.

The table lists this clonotype with a few counts. What it binds is not known. At one boundary the junction diverges from the germline segment, which might be a read error. The CDR3 contains 18 residues. The germline V gene has CDR1 SGHDT and CDR2 YYEEEE. Together with a sample-barcoded 5' primer, a J-beta primer mix was included in a second PCR lasting about 7 to 11 cycles. A template-switch adaptor that had 12 random nucleotides put a tag on each cDNA molecule. TCRdb re-called the 5' RACE reads through MiXCR, storing one row per CDR3 protein. Of about 1,500,000 distinct CDR3 sequences listed, approximately 30% were seen once; the top ten hold about 8%.

The sequenced sample was blood. This clonotype was obtained from a woman in her twenties or thirties in good health. The rearrangement uses TRBV5-6 and TRBJ2-7, with D perhaps assigned TRBD1 or TRBD2 (6 bases each). The CDR3 coding sequence is TGTACCAGCAGCTTGGTCGGAGGGGGTGGGACGGCATCCTACGAGCAGTACTTC. The encoded protein is CTSSLVGGGGTASYEQYF.